There are a few counts of the clone carrying this TCR beta chain. This CDR3 has 17 amino acids. V was clipped by 4 bases and J by 0 bases, with 17 bases between them. Per germline, CDR1 SEHNR and CDR2 FQNEAQ (reference sequence). These data come from a study of T-cell memory formation after mild COVID-19. TCRdb analysed the 5' RACE reads with MiXCR anew, one entry per CDR3 protein. The sample consists of 560,000 or so distinct CDR3 sequences, approximately 15% of them appearing once. Sequenced: PBMCs or a T cell subset sorted from them (not recorded which). This TCR came from an adult woman who had mild COVID-19 (a few samples of this study predate the infection). Cell type and time point are not known. The chain is built from TRBV7-9 and TRBJ2-3, with D perhaps TRBD2 (6 bases). For the CDR3, the DNA is TGTGCCAGCAGCTCCCGGAAGGACTACCCTAGCACAGATACGCAGTATTTT. Its protein product is CASSSRKDYPSTDTQYF.